This TCR beta chain was sequenced during a study of blood T cells in healthy people across ages. Note on this clonotype: Its antigen is still unknown.

This CDR3 is built from 16 residues. Germline assignment: CDR1 KGHDR and CDR2 SFDVKD. Trimming left V 6 bases short and J 0 bases short, with 15 bases between. Findings and caveats of the study: Possibly confounding the expanded clonotype changes was the fact that donor CMV status was unknown.

Samples each had at least 5.5 micrograms of total RNA extracted. Primed by a sample-barcoded 5' primer and a J-beta primer mix, a second PCR proceeded for roughly 6 to 12 cycles. TCRdb redid the calling of the 5' RACE reads with MiXCR, one entry per CDR3 protein. The sample holds some 640,000 distinct CDR3 sequences, roughly 49% seen once. This chain links TRBV24-1 with TRBJ2-3, with D perhaps matching TRBD1 or TRBD2 (5 bases each). The source of this sequence is a woman aged 60-75 years in good health. The specimen sequenced was blood. The CDR3 loop is CATSKLGASSTDTQYF. CDR3 DNA sequence: TGTGCCACCAGTAAACTAGGGGCCTCTAGCACAGATACGCAGTATTTT.